The rows below give T cell receptor beta chains drawn from one sample of a study of OX40 agonist ivuxolimab in advanced cancers. Clones were read by immunoSEQ multiplex PCR, and TCRdb kept only the in-frame ones, dropping some. The repertoire holds approximately 18,000 clones, with 80% to 90% as singletons. The source was CD4+ or CD8+ T cells sorted from blood, collected in a trial of the OX40 agonist ivuxolimab. The receptors derive from an adult with an advanced solid tumor such as melanoma, head and neck, liver or kidney cancer. CDR3s include the opening cysteine and the closing phenylalanine or tryptophan. Fields, in order: J gene, D gene, V gene, clone size, CDR3 DNA, CDR3 protein. The D gene is left open where the match is weak. The size field is filled for only some rows; it gives once, few, many or a size class.

j_gene: TRBJ1-1
d_gene: -
v_gene: TRBV6-4
abundance: -
CDR3nt: TGTGCCAGCAGTGACTCCTGGGGGAGCACTGAAGCTTTCTTT
CDR3aa: CASSDSWGSTEAFF

j_gene: TRBJ1-1
d_gene: -
v_gene: TRBV28
abundance: -
CDR3nt: TGTGCCAGCAGTTTATTGGGTCTTGCGGACACTGAAGCTTTCTTT
CDR3aa: CASSLLGLADTEAFF

j_gene: TRBJ2-5
d_gene: -
v_gene: TRBV5-6
abundance: -
CDR3nt: TGTGCCAGCAGCTTGGGGACCGAAGGAAGCGAAGAGACCCAGTACTTC
CDR3aa: CASSLGTEGSEETQYF

j_gene: TRBJ1-1
d_gene: TRBD1
v_gene: TRBV27
abundance: -
CDR3nt: TGTGCCAGCAGTCCTTCCCCGGGGACAGGGGGAGGATCAATCACTGAAGCTTTCTTT
CDR3aa: CASSPSPGTGGGSITEAFF

j_gene: TRBJ1-2
d_gene: -
v_gene: TRBV28
abundance: -
CDR3nt: TGTGCCAGCAGTACGGAGGGGTCCGGAGGGGCCTATGGCTACACCTTC
CDR3aa: CASSTEGSGGAYGYTF

j_gene: TRBJ1-2
d_gene: TRBD1
v_gene: TRBV4-2
abundance: -
CDR3nt: TGTGCCAGCAGCCAAGAGCCAGGGGGTGGCTACACCTTC
CDR3aa: CASSQEPGGGYTF

j_gene: TRBJ2-2
d_gene: -
v_gene: TRBV5-1
abundance: few
CDR3nt: TGCGCCAGCAGCCACGGGTTGGGGACCGCGAACACCGGGGAGCTGTTTTTT
CDR3aa: CASSHGLGTANTGELFF

j_gene: TRBJ2-1
d_gene: -
v_gene: TRBV29-1
abundance: -
CDR3nt: TGCAGCGTGGGTGGGGAATCCGTCAATGAGCAGTTCTTC
CDR3aa: CSVGGESVNEQFF

j_gene: TRBJ1-6
d_gene: -
v_gene: TRBV14
abundance: medium-sized
CDR3nt: TGTGCCAGCAGCTGGGGGAATTCACCCCTCCACTTT
CDR3aa: CASSWGNSPLHF

j_gene: TRBJ2-1
d_gene: TRBD2
v_gene: TRBV6-4
abundance: medium-sized
CDR3nt: TGTGCCAGTAGCGGGGGGGACCACAATGAGCAGTTCTTC
CDR3aa: CASSGGDHNEQFF